This entry describes one TCR beta chain. The target antigen is unknown. Sample-barcoded 5' priming and a J-beta primer mix drove a second PCR of about 6 to 12 cycles. TCRdb re-derived calls from the 5' RACE reads in MiXCR, one entry per CDR3 protein. Here the sample spans about a million distinct CDR3 sequences, about 51% being singletons. The data originate from a study of blood T cells in healthy people across ages. General study points: Changes seen in expanded clonotypes were possibly confounded by donor CMV status left unknown.

Germline assignment: CDR1 SGDLS and CDR2 YYNGEE. Trimming removed 0 bases from V and 7 bases from J; junction bases left unmatched: 5. The CDR3 totals 15 residues. J is TRBJ1-5 and V is TRBV9; TRBD1 matches at 9 bases. Sequencing was carried out using blood. The source of this sequence is a woman aged 55-69 years in good health. In DNA, the CDR3 is TGTGCCAGCAGCGTAGGGGGGACAGGGAGCCAGCCCCAGCATTTT. Protein sequence: CASSVGGTGSQPQHF.